The clone carrying this T cell receptor (beta chain) was seen many times. It was 5'RACE with constant-segment primers that produced the TCR alpha and TCR beta cDNA libraries, which carried sample barcodes and UMIs. TCRdb called the 5' RACE reads again in MiXCR, with one record for every CDR3 protein. The repertoire includes 290,000 or so distinct CDR3 sequences, approximately 20% of them detected once, and around a fifth sits in the top ten. The data originate from a study of T-cell memory formation after mild COVID-19. The clonotype was recovered from a man in his late teens or twenties who had mild COVID-19 (a few samples of this study predate the infection). Cell type and time point are not known. Sequencing input: PBMCs or a T cell subset sorted from them (not recorded which).

The DNA for the CDR3 is TGCGCCAGCAGCTTCGACGGGGAGTCGCAGTATTTT. Its protein is CASSFDGESQYF. The rearrangement links TRBV5-1 to TRBJ2-3, with D maybe TRBD2 (5 bases). Germline V gene data show CDR1 as SGHRS and CDR2 as YFSETQ. With 2 bases removed from V and 10 bases from J, the gap between germline ends came to 11 bases. The CDR3 is 12 residues long.